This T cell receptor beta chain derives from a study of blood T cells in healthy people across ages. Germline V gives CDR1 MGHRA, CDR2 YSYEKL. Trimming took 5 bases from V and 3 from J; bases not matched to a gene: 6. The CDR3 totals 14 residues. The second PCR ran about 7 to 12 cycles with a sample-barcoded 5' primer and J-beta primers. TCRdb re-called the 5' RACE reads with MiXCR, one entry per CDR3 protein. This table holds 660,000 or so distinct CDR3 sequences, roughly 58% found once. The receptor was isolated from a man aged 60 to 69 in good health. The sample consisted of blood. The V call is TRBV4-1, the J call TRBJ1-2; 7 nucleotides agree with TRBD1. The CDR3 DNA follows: TGCGCCAGCAGCAGACGGGACAGCGACTATGGCTACACCTTC. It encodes CASSRRDSDYGYTF.